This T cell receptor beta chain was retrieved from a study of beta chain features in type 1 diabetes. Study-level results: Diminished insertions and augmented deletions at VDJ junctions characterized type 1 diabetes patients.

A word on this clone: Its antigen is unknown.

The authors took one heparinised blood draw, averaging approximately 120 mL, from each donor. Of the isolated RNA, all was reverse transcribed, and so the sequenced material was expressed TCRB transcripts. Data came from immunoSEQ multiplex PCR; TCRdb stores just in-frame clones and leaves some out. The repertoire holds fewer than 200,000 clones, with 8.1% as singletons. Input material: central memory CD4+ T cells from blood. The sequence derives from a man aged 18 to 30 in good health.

CDR3 coding DNA: TGTGCCAGCAACGTCCAGGTCACCGGGGAGCTGTTTTTT. Translated: CASNVQVTGELFF. J is TRBJ2-2 and V is TRBV7-2; D not certain. The germline V and J ends were trimmed by 7 bases and 4 bases, with 10 bases remaining between them. CDR1 SGHTA and CDR2 FQGNSA come from the germline V gene. The CDR3 is 13 amino acids.